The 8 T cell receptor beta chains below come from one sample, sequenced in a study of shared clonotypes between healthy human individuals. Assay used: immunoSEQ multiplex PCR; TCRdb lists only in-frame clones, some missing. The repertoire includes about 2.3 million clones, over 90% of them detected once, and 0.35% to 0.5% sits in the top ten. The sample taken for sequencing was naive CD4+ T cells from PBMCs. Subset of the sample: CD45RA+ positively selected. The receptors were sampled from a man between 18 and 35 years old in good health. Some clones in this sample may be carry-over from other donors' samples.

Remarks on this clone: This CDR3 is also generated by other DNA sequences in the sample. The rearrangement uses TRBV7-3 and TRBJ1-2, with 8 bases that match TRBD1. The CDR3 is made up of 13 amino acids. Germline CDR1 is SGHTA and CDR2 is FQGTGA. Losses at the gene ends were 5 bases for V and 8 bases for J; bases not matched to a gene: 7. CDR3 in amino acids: CASSPGQGRGYTF. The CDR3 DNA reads TGTGCCAGCAGCCCTGGACAGGGTCGAGGCTACACCTTC.

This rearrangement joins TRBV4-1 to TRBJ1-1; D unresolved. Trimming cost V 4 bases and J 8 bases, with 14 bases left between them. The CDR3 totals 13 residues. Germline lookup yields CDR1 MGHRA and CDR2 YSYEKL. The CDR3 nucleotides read TGCGCCAGCAGCCTTCGAGGAACACTAGAAGCTTTCTTT. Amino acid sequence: CASSLRGTLEAFF.

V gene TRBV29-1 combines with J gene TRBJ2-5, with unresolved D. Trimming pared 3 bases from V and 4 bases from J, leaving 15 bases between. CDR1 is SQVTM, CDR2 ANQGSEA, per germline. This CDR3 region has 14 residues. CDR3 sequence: CSVDRGAGRETQYF. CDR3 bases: TGCAGCGTTGATCGAGGTGCAGGCCGAGAGACCCAGTACTTC.

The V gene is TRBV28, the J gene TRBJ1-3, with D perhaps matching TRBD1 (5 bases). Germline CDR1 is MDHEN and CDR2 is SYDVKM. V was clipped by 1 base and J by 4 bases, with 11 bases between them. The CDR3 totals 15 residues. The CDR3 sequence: CASSLSQGRGNTIYF. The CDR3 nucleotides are TGTGCCAGCAGTTTATCCCAGGGAAGAGGAAACACCATATATTTT.

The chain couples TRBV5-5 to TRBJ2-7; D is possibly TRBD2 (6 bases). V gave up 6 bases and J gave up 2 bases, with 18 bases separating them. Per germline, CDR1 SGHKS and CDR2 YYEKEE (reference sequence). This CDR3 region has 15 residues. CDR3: CASNMGSGSPYEQYF. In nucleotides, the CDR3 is TGTGCCAGCAACATGGGGTCCGGGAGCCCCTACGAGCAGTACTTC.

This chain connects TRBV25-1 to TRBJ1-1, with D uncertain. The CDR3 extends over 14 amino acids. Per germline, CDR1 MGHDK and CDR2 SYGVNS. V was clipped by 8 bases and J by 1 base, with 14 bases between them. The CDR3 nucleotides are TGTGCCAGCTCGAGTCCGAATAAGAACACTGAAGCTTTCTTT. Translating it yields CASSSPNKNTEAFF.

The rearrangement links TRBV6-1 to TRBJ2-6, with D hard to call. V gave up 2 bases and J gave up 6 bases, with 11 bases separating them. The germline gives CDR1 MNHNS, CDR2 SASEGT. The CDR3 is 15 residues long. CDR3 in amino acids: CASSERAPQANVLTF. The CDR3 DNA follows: TGTGCCAGCAGTGAAAGGGCCCCTCAGGCCAACGTCCTGACTTTC.

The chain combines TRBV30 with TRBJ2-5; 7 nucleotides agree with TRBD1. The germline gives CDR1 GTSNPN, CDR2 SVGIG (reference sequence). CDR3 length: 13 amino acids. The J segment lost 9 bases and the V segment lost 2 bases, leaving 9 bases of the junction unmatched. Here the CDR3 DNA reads TGTGCCTGGAGTTGGGGACAGCCGGGCTCCCAGTACTTC. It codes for CAWSWGQPGSQYF.